This TCR beta chain derives from a study of T cell responses to AZD1222 COVID-19 vaccine. Findings of the study overall: Baseline antibody screening turned up just 6 or 7 seropositive AZD1222 recipients. Sampling captured repertoires only after the peak T cell response. Clonal diversity was possibly underestimated, and white British individuals and females predominated among donors. Spike-specific TCR repertoires showed rising breadth and depth after two AZD1222 doses.

This clone showed up just once. Its antigen remains unidentified. Measured with immunoSEQ multiplex PCR; TCRdb has only the in-frame clones, and not every one. This table holds some 200,000 clones, around nine tenths found once. This material consisted of peripheral blood, taken 28 days after the second dose of the MenACWY control vaccine. This clonotype originated in an adult who received the MenACWY meningococcal vaccine as a control.

As DNA, the CDR3 is TGTGCCAGCTCACCACCCCAGCGCTCCTACGAGCAGTACTTC. Translating gives CASSPPQRSYEQYF. This rearrangement joins TRBV18 to TRBJ2-7; unclear D gene. Trimming took 0 bases from V and 0 from J, leaving 6 bases between them. The CDR3 consists of 14 residues. CDR1 is KGHSH and CDR2 is LQKENI in the germline V gene.